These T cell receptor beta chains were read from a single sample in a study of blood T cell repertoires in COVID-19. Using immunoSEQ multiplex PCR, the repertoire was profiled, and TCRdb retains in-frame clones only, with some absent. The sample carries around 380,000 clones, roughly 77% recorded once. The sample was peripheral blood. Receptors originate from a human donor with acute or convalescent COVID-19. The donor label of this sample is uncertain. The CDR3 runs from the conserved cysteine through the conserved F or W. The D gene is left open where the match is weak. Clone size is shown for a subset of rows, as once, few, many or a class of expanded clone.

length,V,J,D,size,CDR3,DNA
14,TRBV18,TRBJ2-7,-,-,CASSYDRGSYEQYF,TGTGCCAGCTCCTACGATAGGGGCTCCTACGAGCAGTACTTC
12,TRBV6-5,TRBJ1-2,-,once,CASVSANYGYTF,TGTGCCAGCGTTAGTGCTAACTATGGCTACACCTTC
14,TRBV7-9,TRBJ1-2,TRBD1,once,CASSLGQGAGGYTF,TGTGCCAGCAGCTTAGGACAGGGGGCCGGCGGCTACACCTTC
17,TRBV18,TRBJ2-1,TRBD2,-,CASSPPGLAAPYNEQFF,TGTGCCAGCTCACCCCCGGGACTAGCGGCCCCCTACAATGAGCAGTTCTTC
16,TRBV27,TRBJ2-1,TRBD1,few,CASSLSGRGPYNEQFF,TGTGCCAGCAGTTTATCGGGCAGGGGGCCCTACAATGAGCAGTTCTTC
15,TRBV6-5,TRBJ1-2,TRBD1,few,CASSYLTGPNYGYTF,TGTGCCAGCAGTTACTTGACAGGGCCTAACTATGGCTACACCTTC
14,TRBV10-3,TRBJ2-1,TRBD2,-,CAISESGLADGQFF,TGTGCCATCAGTGAATCGGGACTAGCGGACGGGCAGTTCTTC
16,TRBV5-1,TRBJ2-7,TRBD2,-,CASSPSAGGKSYEQYF,TGCGCCAGCAGCCCGTCAGCGGGAGGAAAATCCTACGAGCAGTACTTC
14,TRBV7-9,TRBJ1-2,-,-,CASSFSQGSYGYTF,TGTGCCAGCAGCTTCTCGCAGGGGAGTTATGGCTACACCTTC
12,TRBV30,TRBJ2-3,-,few,CAWSVSPDTQYF,TGTGCCTGGAGTGTATCCCCGGATACGCAGTATTTT
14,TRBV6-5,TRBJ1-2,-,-,CASSNFGVNYGYTF,TGTGCCAGCAGTAATTTCGGGGTTAACTATGGCTACACCTTC
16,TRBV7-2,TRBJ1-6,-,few,CASSLAGAFGGSPLHF,TGTGCCAGCAGCTTAGCAGGCGCATTTGGAGGTTCACCCCTCCACTTT
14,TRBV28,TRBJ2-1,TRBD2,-,CASSFSGAYNEQFF,TGTGCCAGCAGTTTCAGCGGGGCCTACAATGAGCAGTTCTTC
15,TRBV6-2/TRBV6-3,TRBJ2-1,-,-,CASTPGHVVGREQFF,TGTGCCAGCACCCCGGGGCACGTAGTTGGGCGTGAGCAGTTCTTC